This T cell receptor beta chain was recovered during a study of blood T cell repertoires in COVID-19. Whole-study context: Samples of COVID-19 (acute and convalescent) were obtained from the United States, Italy and Spain. The cDNA or gDNA used as material had been derived from T cells, B-cell-depleted T cells, or PBMCs.

Authors' data handling: Reference gene primer amplification in the assay estimated nucleated cell counts. Generated by immunoSEQ multiplex PCR, the TCRdb table keeps only in-frame clones and is missing some. V and J calls and clone size are copied from that table; D and trimming were computed from the DNA. The data hold about 240,000 clones, with 82% observed a single time. CDR1 and CDR2 from the germline V gene are SGHTA and FQGNSA. The CDR3 spans 16 residues. V was clipped by 2 bases and J by 0 bases, with 12 bases between them. The TCR was taken from a woman in her sixties with active or convalescent COVID-19. V is TRBV7-2 and J is TRBJ2-3; tentative D call: TRBD1 (6 bases). Input material: peripheral blood. Here the CDR3 reads CASSLRAGDSTDTQYF. CDR3 DNA: TGTGCCAGCAGCTTAAGGGCAGGGGATAGCACAGATACGCAGTATTTT.